This T cell receptor (beta chain) is drawn from a study of blood T cell repertoires in COVID-19. About the research overall: COVID-19 samples, acute and convalescent, were from the United States, Italy and Spain.

Profiling relied on immunoSEQ multiplex PCR, and the TCRdb table lists in-frame clones only, not all of them. The data show around 220,000 clones, with about 91% seen just once and more than 1.4% held by the top ten. Per germline, CDR1 SGHTA and CDR2 FQGNSA. The CDR3 extends over 15 amino acids. V was clipped by 1 base and J by 3 bases; unmatched bases: 3. This clone was seen only a few times. The receptor was derived from a man between 18 and 29 years old with active or convalescent COVID-19. V is TRBV7-2 and J is TRBJ2-7, with TRBD1 identical over 10 bases. Sequenced: peripheral blood. CDR3 bases: TGTGCCAGCAGCTTAGAGACAGGGGGCAACTACGAGCAGTACTTC. Protein product: CASSLETGGNYEQYF.